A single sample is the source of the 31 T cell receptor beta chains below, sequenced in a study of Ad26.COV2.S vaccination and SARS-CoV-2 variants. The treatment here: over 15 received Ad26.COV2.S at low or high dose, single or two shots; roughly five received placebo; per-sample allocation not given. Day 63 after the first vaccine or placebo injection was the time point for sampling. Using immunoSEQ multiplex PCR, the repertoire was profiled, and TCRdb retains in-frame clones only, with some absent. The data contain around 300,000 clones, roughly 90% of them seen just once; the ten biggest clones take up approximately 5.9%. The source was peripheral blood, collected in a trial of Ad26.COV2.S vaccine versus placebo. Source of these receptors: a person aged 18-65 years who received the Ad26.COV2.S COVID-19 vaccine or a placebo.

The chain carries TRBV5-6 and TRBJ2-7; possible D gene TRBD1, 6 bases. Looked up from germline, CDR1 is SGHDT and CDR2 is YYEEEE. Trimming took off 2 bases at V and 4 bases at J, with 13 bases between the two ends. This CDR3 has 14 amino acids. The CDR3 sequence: CASSLLDREYEQYF. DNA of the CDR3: TGTGCCAGCAGCTTATTGGACAGAGAGTACGAGCAGTACTTC.

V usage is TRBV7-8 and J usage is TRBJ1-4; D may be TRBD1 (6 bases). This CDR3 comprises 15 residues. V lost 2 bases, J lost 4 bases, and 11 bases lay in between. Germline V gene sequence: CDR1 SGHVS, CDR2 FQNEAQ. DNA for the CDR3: TGTGCCAGCAGCTTAAGGGAGGGGGTTAATGAAAAACTGTTTTTT. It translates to CASSLREGVNEKLFF.

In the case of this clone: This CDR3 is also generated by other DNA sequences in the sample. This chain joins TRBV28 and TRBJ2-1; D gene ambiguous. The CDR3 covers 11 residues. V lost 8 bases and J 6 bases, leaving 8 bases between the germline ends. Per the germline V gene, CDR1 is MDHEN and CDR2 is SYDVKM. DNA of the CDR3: TGTGCCAGCCGTACAAGCAATGAGCAGTTCTTC. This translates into CASRTSNEQFF.

CDR3 in amino acids: CASSTQLGTGQTEAFF. The CDR3 DNA sequence: TGTGCCAGCAGCACCCAGTTAGGGACAGGGCAGACTGAAGCTTTCTTT. The V and J genes are TRBV7-9 and TRBJ1-1; 9 nucleotides match TRBD1. This CDR3 has 16 residues. Germline values: CDR1 SEHNR, CDR2 FQNEAQ (reference sequence). V was pared by 5 bases and J by 5 bases, with 12 bases of the junction left unmatched.

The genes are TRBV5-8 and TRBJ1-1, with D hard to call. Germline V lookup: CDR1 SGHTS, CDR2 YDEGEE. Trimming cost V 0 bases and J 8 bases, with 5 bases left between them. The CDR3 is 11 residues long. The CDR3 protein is CASSLVQEAFF. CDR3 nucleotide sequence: TGTGCCAGCAGCTTGGTTCAGGAAGCTTTCTTT.

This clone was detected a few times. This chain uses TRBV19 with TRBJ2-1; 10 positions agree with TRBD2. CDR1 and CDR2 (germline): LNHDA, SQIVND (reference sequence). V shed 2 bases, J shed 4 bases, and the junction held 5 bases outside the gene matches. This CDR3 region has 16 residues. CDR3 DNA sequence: TGTGCCAGTAGTATAACAGGACTAGCGGCATACAATGAGCAGTTCTTC. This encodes CASSITGLAAYNEQFF.

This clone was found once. This chain's CDR3 is CASSFGSQGVGGNTIYF. The CDR3 DNA follows: TGTGCCAGCAGCTTCGGGAGCCAGGGTGTGGGTGGAAACACCATATATTTT. The chain combines TRBV7-2 with TRBJ1-3; perhaps TRBD1 as D (5 bases). Germline assignment: CDR1 SGHTA and CDR2 FQGNSA. V lost 3 bases, J lost 3 bases, and 18 bases lay in between. The CDR3 has 17 amino acids.

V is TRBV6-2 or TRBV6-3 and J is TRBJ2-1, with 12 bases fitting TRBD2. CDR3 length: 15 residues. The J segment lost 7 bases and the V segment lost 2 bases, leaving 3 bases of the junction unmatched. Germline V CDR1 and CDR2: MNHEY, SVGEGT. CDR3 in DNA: TGTGCCAGCAGTTACGGCACTAGCGGGAGGAATGAGCAGTTCTTC. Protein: CASSYGTSGRNEQFF.

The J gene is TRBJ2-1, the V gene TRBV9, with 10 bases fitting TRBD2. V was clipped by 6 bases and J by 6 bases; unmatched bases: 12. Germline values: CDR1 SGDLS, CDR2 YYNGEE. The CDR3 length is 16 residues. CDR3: CASTLTGGLALNEQFF. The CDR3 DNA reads TGTGCCAGCACCCTCACTGGGGGACTAGCGCTCAATGAGCAGTTCTTC.

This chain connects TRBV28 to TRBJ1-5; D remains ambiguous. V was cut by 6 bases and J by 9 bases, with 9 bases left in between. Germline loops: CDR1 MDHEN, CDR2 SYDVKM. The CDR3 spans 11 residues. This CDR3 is CASSPLGPQHF. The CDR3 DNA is TGTGCCAGCAGCCCCTTGGGGCCCCAGCATTTT.

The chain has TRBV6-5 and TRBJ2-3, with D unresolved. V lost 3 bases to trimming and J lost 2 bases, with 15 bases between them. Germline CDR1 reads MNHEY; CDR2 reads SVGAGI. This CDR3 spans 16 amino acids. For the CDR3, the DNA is TGTGCCAGCAGTTATTATCGTGGAAGGGACACAGATACGCAGTATTTT. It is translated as CASSYYRGRDTDTQYF.

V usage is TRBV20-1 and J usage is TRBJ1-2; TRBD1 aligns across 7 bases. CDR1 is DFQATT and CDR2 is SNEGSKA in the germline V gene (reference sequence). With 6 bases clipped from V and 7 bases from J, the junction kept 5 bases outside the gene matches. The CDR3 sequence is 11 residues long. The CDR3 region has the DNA TGCAGTGCGGGGACAGAGCCTGGCTACACCTTC. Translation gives CSAGTEPGYTF.

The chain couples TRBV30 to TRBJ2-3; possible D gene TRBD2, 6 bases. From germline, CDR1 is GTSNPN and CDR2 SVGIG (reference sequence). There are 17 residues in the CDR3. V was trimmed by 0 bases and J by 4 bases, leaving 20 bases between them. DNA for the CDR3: TGTGCCTGGAGTGTTGGAGGGGCCATTCTGTTGGCAGATACGCAGTATTTT. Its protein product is CAWSVGGAILLADTQYF.

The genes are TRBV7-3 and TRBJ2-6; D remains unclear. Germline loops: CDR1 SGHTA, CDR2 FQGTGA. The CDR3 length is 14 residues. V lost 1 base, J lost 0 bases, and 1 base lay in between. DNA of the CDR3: TGTGCCAGCAGCTTAAACTCTGGGGCCAACGTCCTGACTTTC. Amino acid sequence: CASSLNSGANVLTF.

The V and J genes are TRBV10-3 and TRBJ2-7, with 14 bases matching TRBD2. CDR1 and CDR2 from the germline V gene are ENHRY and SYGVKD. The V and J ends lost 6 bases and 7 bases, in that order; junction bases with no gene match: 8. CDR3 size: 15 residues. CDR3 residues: CAISRGLAGGEEQYF. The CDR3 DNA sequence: TGTGCCATCAGCAGAGGACTAGCGGGGGGTGAAGAGCAGTACTTC.

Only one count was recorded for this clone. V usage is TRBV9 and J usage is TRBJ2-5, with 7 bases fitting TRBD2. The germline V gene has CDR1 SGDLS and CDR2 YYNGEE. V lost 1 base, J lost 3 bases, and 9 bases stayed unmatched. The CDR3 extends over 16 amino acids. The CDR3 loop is CASSVTPVAGEETQYF. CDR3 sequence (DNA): TGTGCCAGCAGCGTAACCCCAGTGGCGGGGGAAGAGACCCAGTACTTC.

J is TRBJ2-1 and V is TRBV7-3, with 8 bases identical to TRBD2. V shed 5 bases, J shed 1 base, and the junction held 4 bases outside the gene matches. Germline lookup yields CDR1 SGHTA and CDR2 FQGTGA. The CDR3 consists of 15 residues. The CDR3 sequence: CASSPQRESYNEQFF. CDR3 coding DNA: TGTGCCAGCAGCCCCCAGCGGGAGTCCTACAATGAGCAGTTCTTC.

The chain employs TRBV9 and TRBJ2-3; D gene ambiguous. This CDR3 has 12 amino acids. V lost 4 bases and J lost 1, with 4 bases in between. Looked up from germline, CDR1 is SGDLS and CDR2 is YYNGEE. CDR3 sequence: CASSRRTDTQYF. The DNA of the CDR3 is TGTGCCAGCAGCCGGCGCACAGATACGCAGTATTTT.

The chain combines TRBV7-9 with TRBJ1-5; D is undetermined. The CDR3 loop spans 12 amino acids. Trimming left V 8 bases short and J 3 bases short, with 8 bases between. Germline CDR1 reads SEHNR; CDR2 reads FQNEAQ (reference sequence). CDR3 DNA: TGTGCCAGCGGGGAGATCAATCAGCCCCAGCATTTT. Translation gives CASGEINQPQHF.

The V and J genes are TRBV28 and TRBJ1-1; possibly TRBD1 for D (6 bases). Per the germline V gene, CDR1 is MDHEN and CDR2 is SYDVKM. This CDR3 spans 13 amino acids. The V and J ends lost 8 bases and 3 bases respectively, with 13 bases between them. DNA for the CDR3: TGTGCCAGCTTAGGGGGAGAACACACTGAAGCTTTCTTT. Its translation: CASLGGEHTEAFF. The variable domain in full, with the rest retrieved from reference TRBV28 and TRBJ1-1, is DVKVTQSSRYLVKRTGEKVFLECVQDMDHENMFWYRQDPGLGLRLIYFSYDVKMKEKGDIPEGYSVSREKKERFSLILESASTNQTSMYLCASLGGEHTEAFFGQGTRLTVV.

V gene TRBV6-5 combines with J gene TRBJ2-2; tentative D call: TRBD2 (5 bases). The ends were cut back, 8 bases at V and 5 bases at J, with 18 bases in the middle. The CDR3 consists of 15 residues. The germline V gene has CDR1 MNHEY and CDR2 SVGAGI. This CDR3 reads CASLAGALGTGELFF. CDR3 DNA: TGTGCCAGCCTCGCGGGCGCGCTCGGGACCGGGGAGCTGTTTTTT.

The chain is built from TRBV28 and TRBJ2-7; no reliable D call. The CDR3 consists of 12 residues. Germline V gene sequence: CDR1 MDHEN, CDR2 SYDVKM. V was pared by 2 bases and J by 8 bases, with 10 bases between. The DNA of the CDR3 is TGTGCCAGCAGTTTAAAAGGCGGACAGCAGTACTTC. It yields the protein CASSLKGGQQYF.

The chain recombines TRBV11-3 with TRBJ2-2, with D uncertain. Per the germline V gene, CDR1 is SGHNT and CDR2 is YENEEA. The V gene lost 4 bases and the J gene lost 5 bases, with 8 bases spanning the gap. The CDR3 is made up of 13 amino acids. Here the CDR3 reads CASSSGPTGELFF. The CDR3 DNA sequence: TGTGCCAGCAGCTCCGGGCCGACCGGGGAGCTGTTTTTT.

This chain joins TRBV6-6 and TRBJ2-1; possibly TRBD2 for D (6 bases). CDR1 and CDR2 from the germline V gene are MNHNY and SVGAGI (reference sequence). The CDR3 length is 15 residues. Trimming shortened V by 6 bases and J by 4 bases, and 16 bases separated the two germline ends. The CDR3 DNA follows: TGTGCCAGCAGCCCGTCCGGCGGAGGGTACAATGAGCAGTTCTTC. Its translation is CASSPSGGGYNEQFF.

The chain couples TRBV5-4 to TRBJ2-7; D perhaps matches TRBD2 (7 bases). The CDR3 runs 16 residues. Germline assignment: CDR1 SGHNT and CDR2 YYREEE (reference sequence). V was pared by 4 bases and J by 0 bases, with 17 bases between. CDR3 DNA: TGTGCCAGCAGCCCCGGGGGGACACAAAGCTCCTACGAGCAGTACTTC. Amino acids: CASSPGGTQSSYEQYF.

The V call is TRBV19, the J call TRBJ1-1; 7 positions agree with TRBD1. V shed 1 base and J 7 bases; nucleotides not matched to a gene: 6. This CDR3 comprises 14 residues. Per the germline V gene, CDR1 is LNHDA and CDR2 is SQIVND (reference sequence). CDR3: CASSIGDSRDEAFF. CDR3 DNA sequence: TGTGCCAGTAGTATAGGGGACAGTCGAGATGAAGCTTTCTTT.

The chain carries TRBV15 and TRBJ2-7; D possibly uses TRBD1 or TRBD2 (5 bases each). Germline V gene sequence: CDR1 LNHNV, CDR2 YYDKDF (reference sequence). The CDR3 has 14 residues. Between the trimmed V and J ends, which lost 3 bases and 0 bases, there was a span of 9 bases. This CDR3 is CATSRGRSSYEQYF. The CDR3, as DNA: TGTGCCACCAGCAGGGGACGGAGCTCCTACGAGCAGTACTTC.

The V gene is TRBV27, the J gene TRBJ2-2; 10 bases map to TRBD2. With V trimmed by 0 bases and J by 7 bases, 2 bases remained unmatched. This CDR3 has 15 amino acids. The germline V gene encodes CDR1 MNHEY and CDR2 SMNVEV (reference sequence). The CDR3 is CASSLSPSGSGELFF. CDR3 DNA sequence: TGTGCCAGCAGTTTATCGCCTAGCGGGAGCGGGGAGCTGTTTTTT.

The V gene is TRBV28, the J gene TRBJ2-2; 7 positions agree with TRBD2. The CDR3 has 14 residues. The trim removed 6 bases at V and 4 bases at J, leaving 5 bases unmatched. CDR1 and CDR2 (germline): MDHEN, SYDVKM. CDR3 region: CASSSRGVTGELFF. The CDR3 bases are TGTGCCAGCAGCTCCCGGGGGGTCACCGGGGAGCTGTTTTTT. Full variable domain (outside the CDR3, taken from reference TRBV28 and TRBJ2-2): DVKVTQSSRYLVKRTGEKVFLECVQDMDHENMFWYRQDPGLGLRLIYFSYDVKMKEKGDIPEGYSVSREKKERFSLILESASTNQTSMYLCASSSRGVTGELFFGEGSRLTVL.

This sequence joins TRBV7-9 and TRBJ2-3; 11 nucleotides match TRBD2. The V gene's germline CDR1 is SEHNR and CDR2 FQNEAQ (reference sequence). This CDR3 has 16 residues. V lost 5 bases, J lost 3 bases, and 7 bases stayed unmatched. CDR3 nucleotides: TGTGCCAGCAGCCCCATAGCGGGAGGGCTGACAGATACGCAGTATTTT. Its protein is CASSPIAGGLTDTQYF.

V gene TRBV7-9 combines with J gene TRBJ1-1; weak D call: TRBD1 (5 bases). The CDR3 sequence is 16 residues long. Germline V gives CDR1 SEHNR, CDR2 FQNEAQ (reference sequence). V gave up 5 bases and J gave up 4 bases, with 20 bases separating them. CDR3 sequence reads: CASSPLPGGKSTEAFF. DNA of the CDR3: TGTGCCAGCAGCCCTCTCCCCGGGGGAAAATCCACTGAAGCTTTCTTT.